This T cell receptor beta chain was recovered during a study of blood T cell repertoires in COVID-19. About the study: PBMCs, B-cell-depleted T cells, or T cells were the source of the cDNA or gDNA that made up the material.

Trimming shortened V by 2 bases and J by 6 bases, and 8 bases separated the two germline ends. The CDR3 is 13 amino acids. In germline, CDR1 is PRHDT, CDR2 FYEKMQ (reference sequence). In the authors' workflow: Nucleated cell counts were estimated from reference gene primer amplification. Clones were read by immunoSEQ multiplex PCR, and TCRdb kept only the in-frame ones, dropping some. The DNA was the basis for D and trimming; V, J and clone size are from that table. The sample carries 90,000 to 130,000 clones, under 75% recorded once. Sample: peripheral blood. This TCR came from a woman aged 60-70 years with acute or convalescent COVID-19. This chain links TRBV13 with TRBJ2-4, with D possibly being TRBD1 (7 bases). Here the CDR3 reads CASSLQGGNIQYF. CDR3 bases: TGTGCCAGCAGCTTACAGGGGGGAAACATTCAGTACTTC.